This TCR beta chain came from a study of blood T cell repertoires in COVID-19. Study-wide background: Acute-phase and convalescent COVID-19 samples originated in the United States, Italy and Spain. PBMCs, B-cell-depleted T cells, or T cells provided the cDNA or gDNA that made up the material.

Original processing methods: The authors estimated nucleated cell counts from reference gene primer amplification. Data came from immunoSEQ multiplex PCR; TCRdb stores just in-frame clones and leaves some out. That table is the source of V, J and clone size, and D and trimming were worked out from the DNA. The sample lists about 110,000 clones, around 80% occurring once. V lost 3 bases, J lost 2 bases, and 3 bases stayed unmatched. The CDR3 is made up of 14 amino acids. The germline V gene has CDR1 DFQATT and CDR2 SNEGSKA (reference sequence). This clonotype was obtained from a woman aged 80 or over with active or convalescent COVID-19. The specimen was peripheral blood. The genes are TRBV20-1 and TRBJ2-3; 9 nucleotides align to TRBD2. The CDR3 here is CSASTSGFTDTQYF. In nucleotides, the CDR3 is TGCAGTGCTAGTACTAGCGGGTTCACAGATACGCAGTATTTT.